A selection of T cell receptor beta chains follows, all from one sample in a study of human T cells and chemical hapten exposure. TCRdb reanalysed the RACE reads using MiXCR and keeps one entry per CDR3 protein. This table holds more than 80,000 distinct CDR3 sequences, 12% found once. The material was whole blood, obtained in connection with sensitization to the hapten diphenylcyclopropenone (DPC). These receptors originate from a woman aged 50 to 60 with alopecia areata. Some clones in this sample may be carry-over from other donors' samples. Both conserved end residues are part of each CDR3. A D gene is named only where the DNA matches it firmly. Clone size is given for some rows only: seen once, a few or many times, or a class if the clone is expanded.

v_gene,j_gene,d_gene,abundance,CDR3nt,CDR3aa
TRBV18,TRBJ2-5,.,.,TGTGCCAGCTCACCCGGCAGGGTGGAGACCCAGTACTTC,CASSPGRVETQYF
TRBV9,TRBJ2-7,TRBD1,few,TGTGCCAGCAGCCTACGGACAGGCACCCCCTCTCTCGAGCAGTACTTC,CASSLRTGTPSLEQYF
TRBV5-1,TRBJ2-1,.,few,TGCGCCAGCAGCTTTGAGGGAGGAGGCAATGAGCAGTTCTTC,CASSFEGGGNEQFF
TRBV7-9,TRBJ2-7,TRBD2,many,TGTGCCAGCAGCCGCCGTGGGGGACTAGCGGTAATCAACCCCTACGAGCAGTACTTC,CASSRRGGLAVINPYEQYF
TRBV28,TRBJ2-5,TRBD2,few,TGTGCCAGCACCCGTATCATAGCGGGGGGAGGAGAGACCCAGTACTTC,CASTRIIAGGGETQYF
TRBV12-3/TRBV12-4,TRBJ2-7,TRBD2,.,TGTGCCAGCAGTTTACGGCCTAGCGGGGAATACGAGCAGTACTTC,CASSLRPSGEYEQYF
TRBV11-2,TRBJ2-7,TRBD1,.,TGTGCCAGCAGCTTAGGGGGACAGTACGAGCAGTACTTC,CASSLGGQYEQYF
TRBV2,TRBJ2-5,.,.,TGTGCCAGCAGTGACGGAGGGAAACTTTCGTACCAAGAGACCCAGTACTTC,CASSDGGKLSYQETQYF
TRBV20-1,TRBJ2-3,TRBD2,many,TGCAGTGCTAGAGTCTTCAGCGGGAGGGCCCCAGATACGCAGTATTTT,CSARVFSGRAPDTQYF
TRBV7-9,TRBJ1-2,.,.,TGTGCCAGCAGCTTCGATGAGAACTATGGCTACACCTTC,CASSFDENYGYTF
TRBV29-1,TRBJ1-1,TRBD1,many,TGCAGCGTTGAAAACCAACAGGGGCGCGGGACTGAAGCTTTCTTT,CSVENQQGRGTEAFF
TRBV4-1,TRBJ1-5,TRBD1,few,TGCGCCAGCAGCCAATCCATAACCGGGACAGGGGGTTCTTTTAATCAGCCCCAGCATTTT,CASSQSITGTGGSFNQPQHF
TRBV7-9,TRBJ2-3,.,.,TGTGCCAGCAGCACCCGACTAGGGTCTAGCACAGATACGCAGTATTTT,CASSTRLGSSTDTQYF
TRBV7-6,TRBJ2-7,TRBD2,.,TGTGCCAGCAGCTCTACTAGCGGGAGCTACGAGCAGTACTTC,CASSSTSGSYEQYF
TRBV4-3,TRBJ1-1,.,.,TGCGCCAGCAGCCAAGCCAGACACCTCCGGGGCGGTGAAGCTTTCTTT,CASSQARHLRGGEAFF
TRBV27,TRBJ2-7,TRBD2,many,TGTGCCAGCAGTTTATCGGGTAAAGCCGGGACTACAACCTACGAGCAGTACTTC,CASSLSGKAGTTTYEQYF
TRBV9,TRBJ2-7,.,few,TGTGCCAGCAGCGTAGGGGCCGGCTACGAGCAGTACTTC,CASSVGAGYEQYF
TRBV11-2,TRBJ2-2,.,.,TGTGCCAGCAGCTTAGCGAGGCGCGGGGAGCTGTTTTTT,CASSLARRGELFF
TRBV28,TRBJ1-6,.,few,TGTGCCAGCAGTCTAACCAGATCACCCCTCCACTTT,CASSLTRSPLHF
TRBV3-1,TRBJ2-1,TRBD2,few,TGTGCCAGCAGCCAGTTAGCGGGAGGTTCCTACAATGAGCAGTTCTTC,CASSQLAGGSYNEQFF
TRBV11-2,TRBJ1-2,.,few,TGTGCCAGCAGCTTAGGAGGGTACTATGGCTACACCTTC,CASSLGGYYGYTF
TRBV25-1,TRBJ1-5,.,few,TGTGCCAGCAGCCGGTGGAAGGCCCAGCATTTT,CASSRWKAQHF
TRBV5-1,TRBJ2-7,TRBD2,.,TGCGCCAGCAGCTTTTTGGGACTAGCGGGAGCTCCCGAGCAGTACTTC,CASSFLGLAGAPEQYF
TRBV11-2,TRBJ2-7,.,few,TGTGCCAGCAGATTGATGGGACCCTACGAGCAGTACTTC,CASRLMGPYEQYF
TRBV6-5,TRBJ1-2,.,.,TGTGCCAGCAGTAACTCCGGGACTTATACCTTC,CASSNSGTYTF
TRBV6-5,TRBJ2-5,TRBD1,.,TGTGCCAGCAGTCGCGGGACAGGGAGAGAGACCCAGTACTTC,CASSRGTGRETQYF
TRBV18,TRBJ1-4,.,few,TGTGCCAGCTCACTCAACAGGGCCCCGAATGAAAAACTGTTTTTT,CASSLNRAPNEKLFF
TRBV28,TRBJ1-1,.,.,TGTGCCAGCAGGTCTCACAGGGCCGAAGCTTTCTTT,CASRSHRAEAFF
TRBV28,TRBJ2-7,.,few,TGTGCCAGCAGTTTCCCGGGGTCCACCTCCTACGAGCAGTACTTC,CASSFPGSTSYEQYF
TRBV6-2/TRBV6-3,TRBJ2-3,.,.,TGTGCCAGCAGTTACTCCCGACCGCTTTACCCCACAGATACGCAGTATTTT,CASSYSRPLYPTDTQYF
TRBV6-5,TRBJ2-7,TRBD2,few,TGTGCCAGCAGTTACTCGACAAGCGGGAGATACGAGCAGTACTTC,CASSYSTSGRYEQYF
TRBV6-1,TRBJ2-3,TRBD2,many,TGTGCCGGCGGGACTAGCGGCACAGATACGCAGTATTTT,CAGGTSGTDTQYF
TRBV11-2,TRBJ1-5,TRBD1,few,TGTGCCAGCAGCCCCGGGACAGAGAACTTCCTTGGGTATCAGCCCCAGCATTTT,CASSPGTENFLGYQPQHF
TRBV6-2/TRBV6-3,TRBJ2-6,.,few,TGTGCCAGCAGTTCAAGCGCACGGGCCAACGTCCTGACTTTC,CASSSSARANVLTF
TRBV5-1,TRBJ2-7,TRBD2,.,TGCGCCAGCAGCTGGGGGGGCGAGCAGTACTTC,CASSWGGEQYF
TRBV14,TRBJ2-1,TRBD1,few,TGTGCCAGCAGCCCCCTGAAGGGACAGGGGTACAATGAGCAGTTCTTC,CASSPLKGQGYNEQFF
TRBV5-5,TRBJ2-5,TRBD1,few,TGTGCCAGCAGCTCCACCGGACAGGGCTGGGAGACCCAGTACTTC,CASSSTGQGWETQYF
TRBV12-3/TRBV12-4,TRBJ1-4,.,few,TGTGCCAGCAGTTTTCTTCGGACAGCAAATGAAAAACTGTTTTTT,CASSFLRTANEKLFF
TRBV10-3,TRBJ2-5,.,.,TGTGCCATCAGTGAGTCTAGTGGGGGCTTAGGAGAGACCCAGTACTTC,CAISESSGGLGETQYF
TRBV6-6,TRBJ2-1,.,few,TGTGCCAGCAGTCCTTCTAGACTAGAGAGTACTGAGCAGTTCTTC,CASSPSRLESTEQFF
TRBV15,TRBJ2-1,TRBD2,few,TGTGCCACCAGCAGACAACCCTCTGCTAGCGGGACCAACAATGAGCAGTTCTTC,CATSRQPSASGTNNEQFF
TRBV7-9,TRBJ1-2,.,many,TGTGTCGGAGAGGACTCTAACTATGGCTACACCTTC,CVGEDSNYGYTF
TRBV3-1,TRBJ2-3,.,.,TGTGCCAGCAGCCAAGGACCCGGGACCGCAGATACGCAGTATTTT,CASSQGPGTADTQYF
TRBV7-9,TRBJ1-2,.,.,TGTGCCAGAGACGACAGCAATGGCTACACCTTC,CARDDSNGYTF
TRBV15,TRBJ2-6,TRBD2,few,TGTGCCACCAGCAGACCAGCAGCGGGGCATAGGTCTGGGGCCAACGTCCTGACTTTC,CATSRPAAGHRSGANVLTF
TRBV12-3/TRBV12-4,TRBJ1-2,TRBD1,many,TGTGCCAGCAGTTTTAGCCCCCAGGGACAGGGGAGCTACACCTTC,CASSFSPQGQGSYTF
TRBV11-1,TRBJ2-7,.,.,TGTGCCAGCAGCCATGGGACGGACATCAACCTGCCGCCCGAGCAGTACTTC,CASSHGTDINLPPEQYF
TRBV6-5,TRBJ1-3,.,.,TGTGCCAGCAGCAAAAACTCTGGAAACACCATATATTTT,CASSKNSGNTIYF
TRBV7-9,TRBJ2-5,TRBD1,few,TGTGCCAGCAGCTCCTGGTCCAGGGGGATCGAGACCCAGTACTTC,CASSSWSRGIETQYF
TRBV6-5,TRBJ2-3,TRBD2,many,TGTGCCAGCAGTTGGCTAGCGGGGGGTATGCATACGCAGTATTTT,CASSWLAGGMHTQYF
TRBV5-1,TRBJ1-1,.,many,TGCGCCAGCAGCCCCCCCGAGACAGCGAACACTGAAGCTTTCTTT,CASSPPETANTEAFF
TRBV27,TRBJ2-7,TRBD2,few,TGTGCCAGCAGTCGCCCATCAGGACTAGCGGGAGTGGAGCAGTACTTC,CASSRPSGLAGVEQYF
TRBV20-1,TRBJ2-3,TRBD1,few,TGCAGTACTCCGGACAGGGTTGGCACAGATACGCAGTATTTT,CSTPDRVGTDTQYF
TRBV7-2,TRBJ2-2,.,many,TGTGCCAGCAGCTTCTCCTCAGGGAGGCAGGGCGGGGAGCTGTTTTTT,CASSFSSGRQGGELFF
TRBV19,TRBJ2-1,TRBD1,.,TGTGCCAGTAGTATAGGCCCCGGACAGGGCTTATCCTCCTACAATGAGCAGTTCTTC,CASSIGPGQGLSSYNEQFF
TRBV19,TRBJ2-3,TRBD1,.,TGTGCCAGTAGCACAGGGGGAGCGGCAGATACGCAGTATTTT,CASSTGGAADTQYF
TRBV7-2,TRBJ1-2,TRBD1,many,TGTGCCAGCAGCTTAGTAGCAGGGGGCGCAGGGAACCTATATGGCTACACCTTC,CASSLVAGGAGNLYGYTF
TRBV7-2,TRBJ1-1,TRBD1,.,TGTGCCAGCAGGGAGGGACAGGGGGGAAAAACTTTCTTT,CASREGQGGKTFF
TRBV18,TRBJ1-1,.,.,TGTGCCAGCTCGCCCCTCGGGGGAAACACTGAAGCTTTCTTT,CASSPLGGNTEAFF
TRBV28,TRBJ2-7,TRBD2,.,TGTGCCAGCAGTCGCGGGGGGCAACGGTCCCACGAGCAGTACTTC,CASSRGGQRSHEQYF